Listed below are T cell receptor beta chains from one sample, sequenced in a study of shared clonotypes between healthy human individuals. Using immunoSEQ multiplex PCR, the repertoire was profiled, and TCRdb retains in-frame clones only, with some absent. The data show approximately 470,000 clones, roughly 80% seen once. The specimen sequenced was PBMCs. The receptors come from a woman aged 40 to 50 in good health. Some clones in this sample may be carry-over from other donors' samples. The CDR3 runs from the conserved cysteine through the conserved F or W. A D gene is named only where the DNA matches it firmly.

D: NA
V: TRBV27
CDR3: CASTWTGNTGELFF

D: NA
V: TRBV28
CDR3: CASSLVTAPNEKLFF

D: TRBD1
V: TRBV7-6
CDR3: CASSGQGTTEAFF

D: NA
V: TRBV19
CDR3: CASSIHGNYGYTF

D: TRBD2
V: TRBV11-2
CDR3: CASSLGRGIGELFF

D: NA
V: TRBV28
CDR3: CASSTQGFPGANVLTF

D: NA
V: TRBV28
CDR3: CASSSSYEQYF

D: TRBD2
V: TRBV4-3
CDR3: CASSPNSGSSSETQYF

D: NA
V: TRBV7-9
CDR3: CASSLGSGPETQYF

D: NA
V: TRBV6-1
CDR3: CASSLTREAFF

D: NA
V: TRBV21-1
CDR3: CASSPGETGYNEQFF

D: NA
V: TRBV30
CDR3: CAGYQGHNYGYTF

D: NA
V: TRBV19
CDR3: CATRAEPSYEQYF

D: TRBD2
V: TRBV27
CDR3: CASWGGYEQYF

D: NA
V: TRBV4-2
CDR3: CASSQDYQTGAIGQYF

D: NA
V: TRBV7-9
CDR3: CASSLAGGLRYEQYF

D: NA
V: TRBV7-9
CDR3: CASSLVGGTSTDTQYF

D: TRBD2
V: TRBV7-8
CDR3: CASSLGGLAGAYSSYEQYF

D: NA
V: TRBV18
CDR3: CASSPLVSASGLYGYTF

D: TRBD1
V: TRBV5-4
CDR3: CASSLEGANEQFF

D: TRBD2
V: TRBV11-2
CDR3: CASSFLSGSYTGELFF

D: TRBD2
V: TRBV27
CDR3: CASSPQTSGRAVLSDTQYF